The clone carrying this TCR beta chain was seen only a few times. Germline CDR1 and CDR2: SGHTA and FQGNSA. Trimming removed 1 base from V and 0 bases from J; junction bases left unmatched: 4. This CDR3 comprises 16 residues. The sample belongs to a study of blood T cell repertoires in COVID-19. How the authors handled the data: Amplified reference gene primers provided the basis for estimating nucleated cell counts. Produced via immunoSEQ multiplex PCR; TCRdb's table is partial and in-frame only. The DNA gave D and trimming, while V, J and clone size come from that table. Of approximately 180,000 clones listed, more than 70% were seen once; the top ten hold 18%. Followed longitudinally, the Seattle patients had been enrolled during active infection.

The TCR comes from a person aged 70 to 85 with COVID-19, enrolled during active disease. Sequencing was performed on peripheral blood. The chain is built from TRBV7-2 and TRBJ2-7; 9 bases agree with TRBD1. The CDR3 coding sequence is TGTGCCAGCAGCTTAGGTCTGGGACAGGGCTCCTACGAGCAGTACTTC. Translation gives CASSLGLGQGSYEQYF.